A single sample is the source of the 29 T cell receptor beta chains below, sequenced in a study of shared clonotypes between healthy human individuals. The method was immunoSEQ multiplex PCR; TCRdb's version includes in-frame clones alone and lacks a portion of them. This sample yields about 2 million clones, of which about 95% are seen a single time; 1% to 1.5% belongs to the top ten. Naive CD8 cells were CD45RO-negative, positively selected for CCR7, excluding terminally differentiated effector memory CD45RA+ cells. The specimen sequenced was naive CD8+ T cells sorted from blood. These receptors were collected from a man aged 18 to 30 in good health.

CDR3 amino acids: CASSLPDTGELFF. The CDR3 DNA follows: TGTGCCAGCAGCTTGCCAGACACCGGGGAGCTGTTTTTT. This chain joins TRBV5-4 and TRBJ2-2; D is uncertain. The CDR3 length is 13 residues. CDR1 is SGHNT and CDR2 is YYREEE in the germline V gene (reference sequence). With 1 base removed from V and 3 bases from J, the gap between germline ends came to 4 bases.

The CDR3 sequence: CASSPGPNHDYEQYF. CDR3 in DNA: TGCGCCAGCAGCCCGGGACCAAATCACGACTACGAGCAGTACTTC. The chain uses TRBV4-1 and TRBJ2-7, with D tentatively TRBD1 or TRBD2 (5 bases each). The CDR3 covers 15 residues. Trimming stripped 4 bases from V and 3 bases from J, with 16 bases between. Germline V gene lookup returns CDR1 MGHRA and CDR2 YSYEKL.

CDR3 in amino acids: CASSHSGEDDTQYF. As DNA, the CDR3 is TGCGCCAGCAGCCACTCTGGGGAGGACGATACGCAGTATTTT. The chain joins TRBV4-1 to TRBJ2-3; weak D call: TRBD2 (6 bases). Germline CDR1 is MGHRA and CDR2 is YSYEKL. The ends were cut back, 3 bases at V and 6 bases at J, with 13 bases in the middle. This CDR3 is built from 14 residues.

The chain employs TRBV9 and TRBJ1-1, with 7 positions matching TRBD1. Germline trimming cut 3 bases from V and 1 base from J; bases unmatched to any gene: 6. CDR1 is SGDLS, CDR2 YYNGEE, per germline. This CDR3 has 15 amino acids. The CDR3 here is CASSAIQGGNTEAFF. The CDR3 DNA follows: TGTGCCAGCAGCGCGATTCAGGGGGGGAACACTGAAGCTTTCTTT. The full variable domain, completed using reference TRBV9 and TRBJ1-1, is DSGVTQTPKHLITATGQRVTLRCSPRSGDLSVYWYQQSLDQGLQFLIQYYNGEERAKGNILERFSAQQFPDLHSELNLSSLELGDSALYFCASSAIQGGNTEAFFGQGTRLTVV.

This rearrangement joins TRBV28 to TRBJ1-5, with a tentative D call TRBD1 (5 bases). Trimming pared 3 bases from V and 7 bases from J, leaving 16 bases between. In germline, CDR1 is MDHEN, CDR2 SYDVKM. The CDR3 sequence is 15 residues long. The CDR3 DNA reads TGTGCCAGCAGTTTTCAGGGACTCCCTGGACAGCCCCAGCATTTT. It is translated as CASSFQGLPGQPQHF.

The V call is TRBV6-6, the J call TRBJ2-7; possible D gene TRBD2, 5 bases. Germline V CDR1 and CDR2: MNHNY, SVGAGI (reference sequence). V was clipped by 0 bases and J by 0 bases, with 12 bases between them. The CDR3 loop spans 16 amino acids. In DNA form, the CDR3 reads TGTGCCAGCAGTTACTCCTTCGGGGAGAGCTCCTACGAGCAGTACTTC. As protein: CASSYSFGESSYEQYF.

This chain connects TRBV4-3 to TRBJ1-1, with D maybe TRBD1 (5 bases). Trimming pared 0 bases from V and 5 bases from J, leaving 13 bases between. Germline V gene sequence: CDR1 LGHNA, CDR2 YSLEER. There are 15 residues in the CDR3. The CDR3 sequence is CASSQDLGGVTEAFF. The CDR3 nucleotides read TGCGCCAGCAGCCAAGATCTAGGAGGGGTTACTGAAGCTTTCTTT.

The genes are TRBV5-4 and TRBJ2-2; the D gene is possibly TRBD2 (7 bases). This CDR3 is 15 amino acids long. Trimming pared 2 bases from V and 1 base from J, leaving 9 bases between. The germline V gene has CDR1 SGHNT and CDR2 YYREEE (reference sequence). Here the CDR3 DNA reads TGTGCCAGCAGCTTCGGGGGGCTGAACACCGGGGAGCTGTTTTTT. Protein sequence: CASSFGGLNTGELFF.

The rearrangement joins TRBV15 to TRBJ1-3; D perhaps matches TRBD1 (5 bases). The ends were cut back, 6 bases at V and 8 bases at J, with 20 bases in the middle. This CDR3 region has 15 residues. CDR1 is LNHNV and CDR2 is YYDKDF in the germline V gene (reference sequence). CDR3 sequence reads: CATRDWTGGLDTIYF. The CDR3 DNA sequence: TGTGCCACCAGGGACTGGACTGGGGGGTTGGACACCATATATTTT. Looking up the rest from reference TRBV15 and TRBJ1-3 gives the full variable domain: DAMVIQNPRYQVTQFGKPVTLSCSQTLNHNVMYWYQQKSSQAPKLLFHYYDKDFNNEADTPDNFQSRRPNTSFCFLDIRSPGLGDTAMYLCATRDWTGGLDTIYFGEGSWLTVV.

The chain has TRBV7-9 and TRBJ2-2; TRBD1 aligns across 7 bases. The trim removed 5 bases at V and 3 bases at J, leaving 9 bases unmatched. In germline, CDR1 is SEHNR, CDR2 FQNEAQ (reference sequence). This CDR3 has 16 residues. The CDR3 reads CASSQNRDSDTGELFF. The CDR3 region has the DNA TGTGCCAGCAGCCAAAACCGGGACAGCGACACCGGGGAGCTGTTTTTT.

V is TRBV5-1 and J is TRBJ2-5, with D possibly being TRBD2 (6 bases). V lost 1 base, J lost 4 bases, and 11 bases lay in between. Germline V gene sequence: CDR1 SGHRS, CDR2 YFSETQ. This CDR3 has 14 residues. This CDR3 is CASSLYSGVETQYF. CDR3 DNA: TGCGCCAGCAGCTTGTATAGCGGCGTAGAGACCCAGTACTTC.

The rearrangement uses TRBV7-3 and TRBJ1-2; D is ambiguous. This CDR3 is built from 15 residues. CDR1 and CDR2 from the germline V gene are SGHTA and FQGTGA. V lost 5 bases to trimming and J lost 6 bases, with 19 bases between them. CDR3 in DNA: TGTGCCAGCAGCCTCCTACCCCGCAGCGGAGATGGCTACACCTTC. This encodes CASSLLPRSGDGYTF. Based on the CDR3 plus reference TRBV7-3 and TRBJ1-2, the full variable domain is GAGVSQTPSNKVTEKGKYVELRCDPISGHTALYWYRQSLGQGPEFLIYFQGTGAADDSGLPNDRFFAVRPEGSVSTLKIQRTERGDSAVYLCASSLLPRSGDGYTFGSGTRLTVV.

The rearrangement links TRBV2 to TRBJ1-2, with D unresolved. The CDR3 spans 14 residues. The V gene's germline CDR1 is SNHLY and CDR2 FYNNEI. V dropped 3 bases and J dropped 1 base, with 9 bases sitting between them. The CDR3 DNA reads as TGTGCCAGCAGTGAGGGGAGTTTTAACTATGGCTACACCTTC. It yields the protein CASSEGSFNYGYTF.

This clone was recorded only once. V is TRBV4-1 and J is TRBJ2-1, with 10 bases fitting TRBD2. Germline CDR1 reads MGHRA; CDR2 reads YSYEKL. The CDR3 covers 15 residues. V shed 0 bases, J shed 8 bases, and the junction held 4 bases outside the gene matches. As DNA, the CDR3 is TGCGCCAGCAGCCAAGATACTAGCGGGAACGATGAGCAGTTCTTC. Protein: CASSQDTSGNDEQFF.

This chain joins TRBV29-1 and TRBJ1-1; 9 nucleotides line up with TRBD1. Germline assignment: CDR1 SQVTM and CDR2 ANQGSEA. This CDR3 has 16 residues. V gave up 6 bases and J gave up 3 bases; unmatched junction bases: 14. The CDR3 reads CSVSPGTGRGDTEAFF. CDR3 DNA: TGCAGCGTCTCACCCGGGACAGGGCGGGGGGACACTGAAGCTTTCTTT.

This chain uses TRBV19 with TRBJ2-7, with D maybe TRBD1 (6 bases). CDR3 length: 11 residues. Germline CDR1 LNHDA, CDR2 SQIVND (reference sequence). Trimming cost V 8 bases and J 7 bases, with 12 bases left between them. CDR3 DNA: TGTGCCAGTTTTGAAGGGGGTGAGCAGTACTTC. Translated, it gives CASFEGGEQYF.

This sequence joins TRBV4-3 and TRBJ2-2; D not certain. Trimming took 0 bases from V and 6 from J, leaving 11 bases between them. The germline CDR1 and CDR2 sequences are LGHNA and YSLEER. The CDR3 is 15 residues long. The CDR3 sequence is CASSQDFRASGELFF. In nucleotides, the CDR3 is TGCGCCAGCAGCCAAGATTTCCGGGCGTCCGGGGAGCTGTTTTTT.

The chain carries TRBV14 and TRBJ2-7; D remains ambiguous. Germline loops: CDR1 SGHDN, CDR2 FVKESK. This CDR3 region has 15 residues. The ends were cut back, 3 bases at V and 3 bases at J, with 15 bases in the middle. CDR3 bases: TGTGCCAGCAGCCAGTACCAAGGCGATAGCTACGAGCAGTACTTC. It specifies CASSQYQGDSYEQYF.

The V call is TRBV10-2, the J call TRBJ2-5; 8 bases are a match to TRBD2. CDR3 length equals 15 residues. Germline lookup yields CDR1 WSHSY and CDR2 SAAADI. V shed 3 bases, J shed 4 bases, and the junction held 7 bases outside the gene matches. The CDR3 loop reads CASSERGGLGETQYF. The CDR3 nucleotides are TGCGCCAGCAGTGAACGGGGGGGCCTCGGAGAGACCCAGTACTTC.

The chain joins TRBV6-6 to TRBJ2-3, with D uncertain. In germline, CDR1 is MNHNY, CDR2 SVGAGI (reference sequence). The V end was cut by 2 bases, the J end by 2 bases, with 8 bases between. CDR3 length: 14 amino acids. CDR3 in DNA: TGTGCCAGCAGTTACCCGGAAACCACAGATACGCAGTATTTT. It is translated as CASSYPETTDTQYF.

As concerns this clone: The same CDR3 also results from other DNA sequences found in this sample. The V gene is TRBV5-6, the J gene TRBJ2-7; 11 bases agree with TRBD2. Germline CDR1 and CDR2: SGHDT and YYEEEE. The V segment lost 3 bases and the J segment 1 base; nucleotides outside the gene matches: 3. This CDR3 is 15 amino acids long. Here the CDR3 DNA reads TGTGCCAGCAGCTGGGGGACTAGCGGTTCCTACGAGCAGTACTTC. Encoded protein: CASSWGTSGSYEQYF.

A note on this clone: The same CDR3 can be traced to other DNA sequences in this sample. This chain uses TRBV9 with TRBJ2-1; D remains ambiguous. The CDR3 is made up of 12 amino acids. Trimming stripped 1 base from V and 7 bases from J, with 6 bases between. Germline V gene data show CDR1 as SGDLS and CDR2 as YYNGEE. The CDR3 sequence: CASSVPRNEQFF. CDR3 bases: TGTGCCAGCAGCGTACCGAGGAATGAGCAGTTCTTC.

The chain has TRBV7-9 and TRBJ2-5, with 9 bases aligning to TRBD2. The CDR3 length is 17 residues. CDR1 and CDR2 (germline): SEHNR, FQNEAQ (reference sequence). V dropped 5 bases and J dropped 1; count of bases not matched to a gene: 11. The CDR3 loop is CASSPRGSGGPQETQYF. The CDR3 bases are TGTGCCAGCAGCCCTAGAGGTAGCGGGGGACCCCAAGAGACCCAGTACTTC.

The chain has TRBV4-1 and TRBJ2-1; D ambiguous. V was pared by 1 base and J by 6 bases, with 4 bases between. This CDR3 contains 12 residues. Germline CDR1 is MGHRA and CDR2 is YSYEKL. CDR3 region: CASSQAANEQFF. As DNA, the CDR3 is TGCGCCAGCAGCCAAGCAGCCAATGAGCAGTTCTTC.

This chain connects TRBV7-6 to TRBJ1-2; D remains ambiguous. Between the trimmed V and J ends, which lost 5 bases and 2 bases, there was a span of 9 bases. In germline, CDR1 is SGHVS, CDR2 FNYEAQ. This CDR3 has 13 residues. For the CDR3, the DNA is TGTGCCAGCAGCCCAACAAAAAACTATGGCTACACCTTC. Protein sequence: CASSPTKNYGYTF.

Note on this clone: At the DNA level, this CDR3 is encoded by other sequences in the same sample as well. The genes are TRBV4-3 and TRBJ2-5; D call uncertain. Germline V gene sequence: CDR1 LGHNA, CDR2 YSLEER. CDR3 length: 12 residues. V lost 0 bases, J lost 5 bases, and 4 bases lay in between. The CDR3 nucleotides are TGCGCCAGCAGCCAAGACCGCGAGACCCAGTACTTC. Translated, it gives CASSQDRETQYF.

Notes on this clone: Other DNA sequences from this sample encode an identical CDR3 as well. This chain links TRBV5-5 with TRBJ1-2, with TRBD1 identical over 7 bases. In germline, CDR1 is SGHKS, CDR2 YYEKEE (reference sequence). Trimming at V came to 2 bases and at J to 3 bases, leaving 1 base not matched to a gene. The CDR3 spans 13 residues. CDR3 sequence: CASSFTGDYGYTF. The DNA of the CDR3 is TGTGCCAGCAGCTTCACAGGGGACTATGGCTACACCTTC.

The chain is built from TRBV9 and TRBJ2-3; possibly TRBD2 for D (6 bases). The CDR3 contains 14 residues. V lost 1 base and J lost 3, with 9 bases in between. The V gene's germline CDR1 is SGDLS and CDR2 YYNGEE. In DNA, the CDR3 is TGTGCCAGCAGCGTAAAGGGAGGAACAGATACGCAGTATTTT. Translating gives CASSVKGGTDTQYF.

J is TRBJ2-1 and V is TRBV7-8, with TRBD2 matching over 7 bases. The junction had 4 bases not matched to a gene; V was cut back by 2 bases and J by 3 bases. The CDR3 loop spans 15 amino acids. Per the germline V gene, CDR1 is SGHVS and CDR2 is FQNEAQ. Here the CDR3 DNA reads TGTGCCAGCAGCTTAACGCTAGCGGACTACAATGAGCAGTTCTTC. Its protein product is CASSLTLADYNEQFF.